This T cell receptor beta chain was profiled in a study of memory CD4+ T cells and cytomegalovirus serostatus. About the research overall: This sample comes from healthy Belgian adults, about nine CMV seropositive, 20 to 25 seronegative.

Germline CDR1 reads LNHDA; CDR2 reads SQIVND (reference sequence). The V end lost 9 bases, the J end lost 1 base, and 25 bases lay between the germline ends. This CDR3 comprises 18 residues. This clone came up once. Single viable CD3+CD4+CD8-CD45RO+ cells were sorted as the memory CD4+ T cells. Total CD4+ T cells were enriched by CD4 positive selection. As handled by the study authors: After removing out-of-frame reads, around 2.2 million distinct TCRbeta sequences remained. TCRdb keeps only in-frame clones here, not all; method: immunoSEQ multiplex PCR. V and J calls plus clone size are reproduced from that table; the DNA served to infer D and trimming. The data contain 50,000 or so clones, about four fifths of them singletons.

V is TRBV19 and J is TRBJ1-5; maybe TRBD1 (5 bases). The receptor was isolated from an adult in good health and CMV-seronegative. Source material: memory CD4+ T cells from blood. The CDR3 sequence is CASRSFDRSLLSNQPQHF. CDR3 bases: TGTGCCAGCAGATCCTTCGACAGAAGCTTATTAAGCAATCAGCCCCAGCATTTT.